This T cell receptor (beta chain) was sequenced in a study of shared clonotypes between healthy human individuals. Study-wide results and caveats: Depth was large, yet rarefaction showed that sorted-subset sequencing was incomplete. Larger estimated richness was generally recorded for naive subsets relative to memory subsets.

Positively selected for CCR7, the CD45RO-negative cells used as naive CD8 cells excluded terminally differentiated effector memory CD45RA+ cells. Every subset had its genomic DNA shared out evenly among several immunoSEQ plates. Profiling relied on immunoSEQ multiplex PCR, and the TCRdb table lists in-frame clones only, not all of them. The sample shows roughly 2,000,000 clones, less than 95% of them seen only once. Germline CDR1 SGHVS, CDR2 FQNEAQ. This CDR3 has 13 residues. V was cut by 5 bases and J by 6 bases, with 13 bases left in between. Worth noting for this clone: Antigen specificity is unknown.

The chain recombines TRBV7-8 with TRBJ1-1, with D unresolved. The sequenced material came from naive CD8+ T cells sorted from blood. The origin of this receptor is a young man in good health. The CDR3 DNA sequence: TGTGCCAGCAGCCCGAAAGAGATCCCTGAAGCTTTCTTT. Residues: CASSPKEIPEAFF.